This T cell receptor (beta chain) is drawn from a study of early T cells in non-severe SARS-CoV-2 infection. V lost 4 bases, J lost 2 bases, and 12 bases lay in between. The CDR3 contains 14 residues. Per the germline V gene, CDR1 is SGHNT and CDR2 is YYREEE (reference sequence). TCRdb reprocessed the 5' RACE reads with MiXCR, giving one entry per CDR3 protein. The repertoire holds tens of thousands of distinct CDR3 sequences, approximately 12% seen once, with around 1.4% in the top ten. Findings and limits, study-wide: Anti-spike CD8 responses were favored in VDJdb matching, and private and CD4 specificities were missed.

This clonotype was observed a handful of times. Its antigen is unidentified. This specimen was whole blood, taken at baseline. The source of this sequence is an adult who was a healthcare worker with PCR-confirmed SARS-CoV-2 infection or an uninfected control (not recorded which). V and J are TRBV5-4 and TRBJ2-5; D ambiguous. CDR3 sequence reads: CASSPGAGQETQYF. The CDR3 bases are TGTGCCAGCAGCCCTGGTGCCGGGCAAGAGACCCAGTACTTC.